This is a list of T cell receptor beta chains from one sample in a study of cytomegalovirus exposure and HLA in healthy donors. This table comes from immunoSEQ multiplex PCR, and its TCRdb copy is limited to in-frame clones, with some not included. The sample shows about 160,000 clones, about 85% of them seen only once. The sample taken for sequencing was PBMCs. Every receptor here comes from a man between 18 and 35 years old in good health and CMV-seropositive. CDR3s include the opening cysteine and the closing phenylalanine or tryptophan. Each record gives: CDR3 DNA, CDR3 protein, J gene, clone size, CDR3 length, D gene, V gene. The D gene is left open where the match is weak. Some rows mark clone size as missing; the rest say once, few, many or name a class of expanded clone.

DNA: TGTGCCAGCAGTTCCACGGACAGACCCAAAATCTATGGCTACACCTTC; CDR3: CASSSTDRPKIYGYTF; J: TRBJ1-2; size: few; length: 16; D: -; V: TRBV7-9
DNA: TGTGCCAGCAGTCATGAGGCAGCTTTGGATACGCAGTATTTT; CDR3: CASSHEAALDTQYF; J: TRBJ2-3; size: -; length: 14; D: -; V: TRBV6-6
DNA: TGTGCCAGCAGTTACTCGAGTAGCGGGGGGTACAATGAGCAGTTCTTC; CDR3: CASSYSSSGGYNEQFF; J: TRBJ2-1; size: -; length: 16; D: TRBD2; V: TRBV6-6
DNA: TGCGCCAGCAGCTCGACAGGGAACTACGAGCAGTACTTC; CDR3: CASSSTGNYEQYF; J: TRBJ2-7; size: once; length: 13; D: TRBD1; V: TRBV5-1
DNA: TGTGCCAGCAGCTTAGGACAGGGGGCGGGGTATGAGCAGTTCTTC; CDR3: CASSLGQGAGYEQFF; J: TRBJ2-1; size: -; length: 15; D: TRBD1; V: TRBV11-2
DNA: TGTGCCAGCTCACCGGCCGGGGACAGTAACACTGAAGCTTTCTTT; CDR3: CASSPAGDSNTEAFF; J: TRBJ1-1; size: once; length: 15; D: TRBD1; V: TRBV18
DNA: TGTGCCAGCTCGCGGCGACTAGCGGGGGAAGAGACCCAGTACTTC; CDR3: CASSRRLAGEETQYF; J: TRBJ2-5; size: -; length: 15; D: TRBD2; V: TRBV18
DNA: TGTGCCAGCAGCTTCGGAGGCCGTTATCCCTACGAGCAGTACTTC; CDR3: CASSFGGRYPYEQYF; J: TRBJ2-7; size: -; length: 15; D: -; V: TRBV5-6
DNA: TGTGCCAGCAGGGGGGACAGGGTCACTGAAGCTTTCTTT; CDR3: CASRGDRVTEAFF; J: TRBJ1-1; size: -; length: 13; D: TRBD1; V: TRBV6-6
DNA: TGTGCCACCAGCAGAGATGGGGGACAGGGCTATGGCTACACCTTC; CDR3: CATSRDGGQGYGYTF; J: TRBJ1-2; size: -; length: 15; D: TRBD1; V: TRBV15
DNA: TGTGCCAGCAGCGTAGCCAGGGGTAATCTCGCGAATGAGCAGTTCTTC; CDR3: CASSVARGNLANEQFF; J: TRBJ2-1; size: once; length: 16; D: -; V: TRBV9
DNA: TGTGCCAGCAGCGTAAGGGAGTTCACAGATACGCAGTATTTT; CDR3: CASSVREFTDTQYF; J: TRBJ2-3; size: few; length: 14; D: -; V: TRBV13
DNA: TGTGCCTGCGGGAGGGGGAATTCACCCCTCCACTTT; CDR3: CACGRGNSPLHF; J: TRBJ1-6; size: -; length: 12; D: -; V: TRBV6-5
DNA: TGCGCCAGCAGCGGCGACAGGGGGGATGAAAAACTGTTTTTT; CDR3: CASSGDRGDEKLFF; J: TRBJ1-4; size: -; length: 14; D: TRBD1; V: TRBV5-1
DNA: TGCGCCAGCAGCCAAGATGTAGCGGGGGGGCCTAGGGAGACCCAGTACTTC; CDR3: CASSQDVAGGPRETQYF; J: TRBJ2-5; size: -; length: 17; D: TRBD2; V: TRBV4-3
DNA: TGTGCCAGCTCACCACGGGACAGTACCTTCGACTCTGGGGCCAACGTCCTGACTTTC; CDR3: CASSPRDSTFDSGANVLTF; J: TRBJ2-6; size: -; length: 19; D: TRBD1; V: TRBV18
DNA: TGTGCCAGCAGCTTTGGGACAAGCATGGAAGCTTTCTTT; CDR3: CASSFGTSMEAFF; J: TRBJ1-1; size: -; length: 13; D: -; V: TRBV5-5
DNA: TGCGCCAGCAGCTTGGGGCAGGGGCTCCTCGAGCAGTACTTC; CDR3: CASSLGQGLLEQYF; J: TRBJ2-7; size: -; length: 14; D: -; V: TRBV5-1
DNA: TGTGCCAGCAGTGGTAGGGGTACCCAAGAGACCCAGTACTTC; CDR3: CASSGRGTQETQYF; J: TRBJ2-5; size: -; length: 14; D: -; V: TRBV2
DNA: TGTGCCAGCAGCTTGCAGGCGTCGGGGTCCTACAATGAGCAGTTCTTC; CDR3: CASSLQASGSYNEQFF; J: TRBJ2-1; size: -; length: 16; D: -; V: TRBV5-4
DNA: TGTGCCAGCAGTTACTCGAGGACAGGGGGCTTAAACACCATATATTTT; CDR3: CASSYSRTGGLNTIYF; J: TRBJ1-3; size: -; length: 16; D: TRBD1; V: TRBV6-5
DNA: TGTGCCAGCAGGAGTTTCTATAATTCACCCCTCCACTTT; CDR3: CASRSFYNSPLHF; J: TRBJ1-6; size: few; length: 13; D: -; V: TRBV7-3
DNA: TGTGCCAGTTCAGGACAGGGGGCGGTTTACGAGCAGTACTTC; CDR3: CASSGQGAVYEQYF; J: TRBJ2-7; size: few; length: 14; D: TRBD1; V: TRBV19
DNA: TGTGCCAGCAGTTACGGGGCCGGCTATGGCTACACCTTC; CDR3: CASSYGAGYGYTF; J: TRBJ1-2; size: -; length: 13; D: -; V: TRBV6-6
DNA: TGTGCCAGCTCACCGAGAGTAGCGGGGGGGCAAGAGACCCAGTACTTC; CDR3: CASSPRVAGGQETQYF; J: TRBJ2-5; size: -; length: 16; D: TRBD2; V: TRBV18
DNA: TGTGCCAGCAGTTTAAGTGGGGGCCTTTTGGGGTCCTATGGCTACACCTTC; CDR3: CASSLSGGLLGSYGYTF; J: TRBJ1-2; size: -; length: 17; D: -; V: TRBV27